This T cell receptor (beta chain) derives from a study of radiotherapy plus CTLA-4 blockade in lung cancer. The germline V gene encodes CDR1 MDHEN and CDR2 SYDVKM. The J segment lost 3 bases and the V segment lost 5 bases, leaving 7 bases of the junction unmatched. This CDR3 spans 15 amino acids. Concerning this clone itself: The target antigen is unknown.

Produced via immunoSEQ multiplex PCR; TCRdb's table is partial and in-frame only. The sample lists roughly 68,000 clones; over 65% were seen once. Study conclusions and caveats: According to reports, early shifts in blood T cell clones, alongside interferon-beta, forecast response most accurately.

The TCR sequence derives from a human donor with non-small cell lung cancer who had a complete response to radiotherapy plus ipilimumab. This chain links TRBV28 with TRBJ2-1; 7 positions match TRBD1. Material: peripheral blood, obtained from a patient treated with radiotherapy plus ipilimumab. CDR3 in DNA: TGTGCCAGCAGTCCACTTAGGACAGGCTACAATGAGCAGTTCTTC. This gives the protein CASSPLRTGYNEQFF.